This T cell receptor beta chain was sequenced for a study of OX40 agonist ivuxolimab in advanced cancers. Study summary: The study enrolled dose-escalation patients with hepatocellular carcinoma, melanoma, renal cell or head and neck cancer.

TCRdb's copy holds only in-frame clones and misses some; the assay was immunoSEQ multiplex PCR. The sample lists under 70,000 clones, 70% to 90% occurring once. The germline CDR1 and CDR2 sequences are MDHEN and SYDVKM. CDR3 length: 17 residues. V was trimmed by 4 bases and J by 1 base, leaving 19 bases between them. Patients were excluded for autoimmune disease history or systemic immunosuppression. This clonotype was sampled from an adult with an advanced solid tumor such as melanoma, head and neck, liver or kidney cancer. The sample was CD4+ or CD8+ T cells sorted from blood, taken in a trial of the OX40 agonist ivuxolimab. The rearrangement links TRBV28 to TRBJ1-1; D might be TRBD1 (5 bases). CDR3 DNA: TGTGCCAGCAGTTCTTACCCCTGGGCGGGGGGGAACACTGAAGCTTTCTTT. Amino acid sequence: CASSSYPWAGGNTEAFF. Based on the CDR3 plus reference TRBV28 and TRBJ1-1, the full variable domain is DVKVTQSSRYLVKRTGEKVFLECVQDMDHENMFWYRQDPGLGLRLIYFSYDVKMKEKGDIPEGYSVSREKKERFSLILESASTNQTSMYLCASSSYPWAGGNTEAFFGQGTRLTVV.